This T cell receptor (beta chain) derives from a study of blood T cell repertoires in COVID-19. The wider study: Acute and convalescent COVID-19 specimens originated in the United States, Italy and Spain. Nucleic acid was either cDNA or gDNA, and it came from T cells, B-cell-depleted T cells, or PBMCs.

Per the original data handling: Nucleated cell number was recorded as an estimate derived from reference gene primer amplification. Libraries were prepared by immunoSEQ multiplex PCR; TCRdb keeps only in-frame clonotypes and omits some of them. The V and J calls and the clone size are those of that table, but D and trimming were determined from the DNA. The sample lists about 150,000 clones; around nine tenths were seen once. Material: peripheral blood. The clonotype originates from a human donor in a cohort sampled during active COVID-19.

The CDR3 is CAISERTVNTEAFF. DNA for the CDR3: TGTGCCATCAGTGAACGGACAGTGAACACTGAAGCTTTCTTT. The gene calls are TRBV10-3 and TRBJ1-1; perhaps TRBD1 as D (6 bases). In germline, CDR1 is ENHRY, CDR2 SYGVKD. This CDR3 has 14 residues. V was clipped by 3 bases and J by 0 bases, with 8 bases between them.